The next 22 T cell receptor beta chains were all read from a single sample in a study of T-cell memory formation after mild COVID-19. One entry per CDR3 protein, called by TCRdb with MiXCR from the 5' RACE reads. The top ten clones hold 10% to 15% of a sample with about half a million distinct CDR3 sequences, 15% to 20% of them seen once. Material for sequencing was PBMCs or a T cell subset sorted from them (not recorded which). The receptors come from an adult woman who had mild COVID-19 (a few samples of this study predate the infection). Cell type and time point are not known.

This clonotype was seen a handful of times. The chain uses TRBV5-1 and TRBJ1-1; 12 bases fit TRBD1. CDR1 is SGHRS, CDR2 YFSETQ, per germline. The CDR3 spans 20 residues. V lost 1 base, J lost 0 bases, and 13 bases stayed unmatched. In DNA, the CDR3 is TGCGCCAGCAGCTTGCCGGGACAGGGGGCGATTTCTCATATGAACACTGAAGCTTTCTTT. Translation: CASSLPGQGAISHMNTEAFF.

This clonotype turned up a few times. The V and J genes are TRBV6-1 and TRBJ1-1; 7 positions match TRBD1. V shed 2 bases and J 4 bases; nucleotides not matched to a gene: 1. The germline V gene has CDR1 MNHNS and CDR2 SASEGT. CDR3 size: 13 residues. The CDR3 nucleotides read TGTGCCAGCAGTGAACAGGGGGTCACTGAAGCTTTCTTT. Protein product: CASSEQGVTEAFF.

The J gene is TRBJ2-1, the V gene TRBV3-1, with 10 bases matching TRBD2. Germline values: CDR1 LGHDT, CDR2 YNNKEL (reference sequence). J gave up 2 bases and V 8 bases, and 6 bases lay outside the gene matches. The CDR3 runs 15 residues. The CDR3 DNA is TGTGCCAGCTTAGCGGGGGGTACCGCCTACAATGAGCAGTTCTTC. It encodes CASLAGGTAYNEQFF.

A few counts support this clonotype. This rearrangement joins TRBV7-9 to TRBJ2-7; D might be TRBD2 (5 bases). CDR1 is SEHNR, CDR2 FQNEAQ, per germline (reference sequence). The CDR3 consists of 14 residues. The V gene lost 5 bases and the J gene lost 2 bases, with 13 bases spanning the gap. For the CDR3, the DNA is TGTGCCAGCAGCCCGCTGGACTCAGCCTACGAGCAGTACTTC. Its translation is CASSPLDSAYEQYF.

The rearrangement joins TRBV7-3 to TRBJ2-7; 11 nucleotides line up with TRBD1. After removal of 5 bases from V and 5 bases from J, the junction contained 5 bases not matched to a gene. The CDR3 length is 14 residues. The germline CDR1 and CDR2 sequences are SGHTA and FQGTGA. The CDR3 DNA reads TGTGCCAGCAGCGTTGGGACAGGGGGTCACGAGCAGTACTTC. Translation gives CASSVGTGGHEQYF. Complete variable domain (other parts from reference TRBV7-3 and TRBJ2-7): GAGVSQTPSNKVTEKGKYVELRCDPISGHTALYWYRQSLGQGPEFLIYFQGTGAADDSGLPNDRFFAVRPEGSVSTLKIQRTERGDSAVYLCASSVGTGGHEQYFGPGTRLTVT.

This clonotype has just a few counts. The gene calls are TRBV29-1 and TRBJ2-5; a possible D gene is TRBD1 (6 bases). V was cut by 3 bases and J by 7 bases, with 15 bases left in between. The CDR3 sequence is 13 residues long. Germline CDR1 SQVTM, CDR2 ANQGSEA. The CDR3 DNA follows: TGCAGCGTTGAGGACTTGCAGGGGCGGACCCAGTACTTC. The encoded protein is CSVEDLQGRTQYF.

Only a few counts were recorded for this clonotype. The chain employs TRBV5-1 and TRBJ1-2, with TRBD1 identical over 9 bases. Germline trimming cut 0 bases from V and 4 bases from J; bases unmatched to any gene: 7. Per germline, CDR1 SGHRS and CDR2 YFSETQ. This CDR3 has 16 amino acids. The CDR3 DNA reads TGCGCCAGCAGCTTGGGGCCGGGACAGGGAATCTATGGCTACACCTTC. It translates to CASSLGPGQGIYGYTF.

This clonotype has more than one count but fewer than ten. The chain is built from TRBV2 and TRBJ2-1, with D perhaps assigned TRBD1 or TRBD2 (6 bases each). The CDR3 loop spans 15 amino acids. Deletions cut 4 bases from V and 3 bases from J, with 13 bases between. The germline gives CDR1 SNHLY, CDR2 FYNNEI. Written as DNA, the CDR3 is TGTGCCAGCAGTGGACAAGGGGGGTACTACAATGAGCAGTTCTTC. Its protein product is CASSGQGGYYNEQFF.

The rearrangement uses TRBV29-1 and TRBJ2-3; D not certain. Per germline, CDR1 SQVTM and CDR2 ANQGSEA. V was trimmed by 6 bases and J by 5 bases, leaving 6 bases between them. CDR3 length equals 10 residues. This CDR3 is CSVPLDTQYF. The DNA of the CDR3 is TGCAGCGTGCCTTTAGATACGCAGTATTTT.

This clonotype was counted between two and nine times. The chain couples TRBV15 to TRBJ2-2, with TRBD1 as a possible D gene (5 bases). The CDR3 contains 14 residues. Germline V gene data show CDR1 as LNHNV and CDR2 as YYDKDF (reference sequence). The V and J ends lost 0 bases and 4 bases respectively, with 6 bases between them. The CDR3 loop is CATSRDQGTGELFF. As DNA, the CDR3 is TGTGCCACCAGCAGAGATCAGGGCACCGGGGAGCTGTTTTTT.

This clonotype was observed a handful of times. This chain links TRBV7-8 with TRBJ1-5, with D perhaps matching TRBD1 (6 bases). CDR3 size: 15 residues. V was clipped by 7 bases and J by 2 bases, with 15 bases between them. Per germline, CDR1 SGHVS and CDR2 FQNEAQ. This chain's CDR3 is CASNPSGVGNQPQHF. For the CDR3, the DNA is TGTGCCAGCAACCCTTCAGGGGTCGGCAATCAGCCCCAGCATTTT.

This clonotype has a handful of counts. The genes are TRBV10-3 and TRBJ2-3, with TRBD2 as a possible D gene (6 bases). CDR3 length: 19 amino acids. Trimming stripped 0 bases from V and 4 bases from J, with 23 bases between. The V gene's germline CDR1 is ENHRY and CDR2 SYGVKD. The CDR3 nucleotides are TGTGCCATCAGTGAGTCATCCCGACTAGTTGGTCCCGGAGCAGATACGCAGTATTTT. Translation gives CAISESSRLVGPGADTQYF.

V gene TRBV20-1 combines with J gene TRBJ2-5, with 12 nucleotides matching TRBD2. The V gene end was trimmed by 6 bases and the J gene end by 2 bases; junction bases not matched to a gene: 7. This CDR3 region has 15 residues. The germline V gene has CDR1 DFQATT and CDR2 SNEGSKA (reference sequence). The CDR3 nucleotides read TGCAGTGCCACCCCTAGCGGGAGGGTACAAGAGACCCAGTACTTC. The encoded protein is CSATPSGRVQETQYF.

This clonotype was detected only a few times. This chain connects TRBV5-6 to TRBJ1-5, with 8 positions matching TRBD1. The CDR3 spans 13 residues. From germline, CDR1 is SGHDT and CDR2 YYEEEE. The junction had 7 bases not matched to a gene; V was cut back by 7 bases and J by 7 bases. The CDR3 nucleotides read TGTGCCAGCGCCACAGGGGGTGAGCAGCCCCAGCATTTT. Its translation is CASATGGEQPQHF.

This chain joins TRBV7-9 and TRBJ2-1; D is possibly TRBD2 (6 bases). With 8 bases removed from V and 10 bases from J, the gap between germline ends came to 18 bases. Germline-derived CDR1 and CDR2 are SEHNR and FQNEAQ (reference sequence). The CDR3 is 13 amino acids. CDR3 sequence: CASHPGEVREQFF. CDR3 in DNA: TGTGCCAGCCACCCGGGAGAGGTCCGGGAGCAGTTCTTC.

Details on this clonotype: A read error may account for a junction end that differs from germline. The chain employs TRBV7-7 and TRBJ2-3; D unresolved. The germline V gene encodes CDR1 SSHAT and CDR2 FNYEAQ (reference sequence). The CDR3 sequence is 15 residues long. The CDR3 sequence is CASSLGQAFTDTQYF. The DNA of the CDR3 is TGTGCTAGCAGCTTAGGGCAGGCCTTCACAGATACGCAGTATTTT.

The chain combines TRBV12-3 or TRBV12-4 with TRBJ2-3; D gene ambiguous. There are 16 residues in the CDR3. Trimming stripped 7 bases from V and 2 bases from J, with 19 bases between. CDR3 bases: TGTGCCAGCACCCCCCGGTCATTGGGGTCCACAGATACGCAGTATTTT. It is translated as CASTPRSLGSTDTQYF.

This chain links TRBV5-1 with TRBJ2-5, with 8 bases fitting TRBD1. CDR1 and CDR2 (germline): SGHRS, YFSETQ. The CDR3 runs 14 residues. V lost 3 bases and J lost 0; bases outside the gene matches: 1. CDR3 sequence: CASSSQGDQETQYF. CDR3 DNA: TGCGCCAGCAGCTCACAGGGGGACCAAGAGACCCAGTACTTC.

V and J are TRBV6-5 and TRBJ1-2, with TRBD1 matching 8 bases. Germline V gene lookup returns CDR1 MNHEY and CDR2 SVGAGI. CDR3 length equals 14 residues. V was pared by 5 bases and J by 4 bases, with 6 bases of the junction left unmatched. CDR3 DNA sequence: TGTGCCAGCAGTCAGGGGGCGCGGGGCTATGGCTACACCTTC. Its protein product is CASSQGARGYGYTF.

The chain is built from TRBV24-1 and TRBJ1-2, with 10 positions matching TRBD1. This CDR3 is 12 amino acids long. V lost 3 bases, J lost 14 bases, and 5 bases stayed unmatched. Germline V gene data show CDR1 as KGHDR and CDR2 as SFDVKD. The chain's CDR3 is CATSDPGQGITF. Written as DNA, the CDR3 is TGTGCCACCAGTGATCCGGGACAGGGGATTACCTTC.

This chain uses TRBV7-2 with TRBJ1-6, with D possibly matching TRBD1 (6 bases). Trimming shortened V by 5 bases and J by 5 bases, and 13 bases separated the two germline ends. The germline V gene has CDR1 SGHTA and CDR2 FQGNSA. The CDR3 length is 15 residues. CDR3 region: CASSLGHENNSPLHF. The CDR3 coding sequence is TGTGCCAGCAGCCTGGGACACGAAAATAATTCACCCCTCCACTTT.

This clonotype was picked up a small number of times. V usage is TRBV5-1 and J usage is TRBJ1-1; weak D call: TRBD1 (6 bases). The CDR3 loop spans 14 amino acids. The ends were cut back, 4 bases at V and 3 bases at J, with 13 bases in the middle. CDR1 and CDR2 (germline): SGHRS, YFSETQ. The CDR3 DNA reads TGCGCCAGCAGCCCCGGGGGGCGGGACACTGAAGCTTTCTTT. Its translation: CASSPGGRDTEAFF.